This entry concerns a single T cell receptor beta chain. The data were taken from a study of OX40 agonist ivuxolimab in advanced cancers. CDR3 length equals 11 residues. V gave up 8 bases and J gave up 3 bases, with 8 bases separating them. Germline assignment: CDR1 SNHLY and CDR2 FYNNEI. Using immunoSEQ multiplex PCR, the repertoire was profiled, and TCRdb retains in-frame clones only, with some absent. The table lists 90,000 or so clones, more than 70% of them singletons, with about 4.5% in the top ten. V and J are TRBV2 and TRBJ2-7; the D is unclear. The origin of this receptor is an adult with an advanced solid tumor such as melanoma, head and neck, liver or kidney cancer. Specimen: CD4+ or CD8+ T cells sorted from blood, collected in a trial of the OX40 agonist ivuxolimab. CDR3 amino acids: CASLNNYEQYV. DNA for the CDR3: TGTGCCAGCTTGAACAACTACGAGCAGTACGTC.